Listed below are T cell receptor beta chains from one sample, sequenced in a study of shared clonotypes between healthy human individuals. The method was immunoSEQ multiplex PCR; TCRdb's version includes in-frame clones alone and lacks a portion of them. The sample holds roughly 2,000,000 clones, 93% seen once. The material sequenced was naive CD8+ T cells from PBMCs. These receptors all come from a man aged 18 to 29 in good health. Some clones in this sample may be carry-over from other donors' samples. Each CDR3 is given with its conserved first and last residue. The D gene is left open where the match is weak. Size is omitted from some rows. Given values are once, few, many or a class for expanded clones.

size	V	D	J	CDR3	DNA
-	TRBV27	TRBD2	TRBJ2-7	CASSPRLAAFYEQYF	TGTGCCAGCAGTCCACGACTAGCGGCCTTCTACGAGCAGTACTTC
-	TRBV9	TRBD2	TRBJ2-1	CASSVRLAGGPNEQFF	TGTGCCAGCAGCGTCCGACTAGCGGGAGGGCCGAATGAGCAGTTCTTC
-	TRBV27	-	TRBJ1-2	CASSLSTRSNYGYTF	TGTGCCAGCAGTTTATCGACCCGTTCTAACTATGGCTACACCTTC
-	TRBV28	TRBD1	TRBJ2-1	CASSSDRASYNEQFF	TGTGCCAGCAGTTCTGACAGGGCATCCTACAATGAGCAGTTCTTC
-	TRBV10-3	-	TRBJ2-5	CAISESDPAGPRGTQYF	TGTGCCATCAGTGAGTCGGACCCGGCAGGTCCCCGGGGGACCCAGTACTTC
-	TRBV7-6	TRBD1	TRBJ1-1	CASSLVRTGSAEAFF	TGTGCCAGCAGCTTAGTAAGGACAGGGAGTGCTGAAGCTTTCTTT
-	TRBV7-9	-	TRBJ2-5	CASSLVVGHKQTQYF	TGTGCCAGCAGCTTAGTCGTCGGGCATAAGCAGACCCAGTACTTC
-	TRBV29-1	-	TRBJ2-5	CSVEGAEIGPGRPGETQYF	TGCAGCGTTGAAGGGGCGGAGATTGGCCCGGGACGGCCTGGGGAGACCCAGTACTTC
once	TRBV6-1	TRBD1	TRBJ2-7	CATAEYDRGAYEQYF	TGTGCCACAGCAGAATACGACAGGGGGGCCTACGAGCAGTACTTC
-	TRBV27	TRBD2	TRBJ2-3	CASSLTLAGRTDTQYF	TGTGCCAGCAGTTTGACCCTAGCGGGCCGCACAGATACGCAGTATTTT
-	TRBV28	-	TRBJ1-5	CASSLRDVSQPQHF	TGTGCCAGCAGTTTAAGGGATGTAAGTCAGCCCCAGCATTTT
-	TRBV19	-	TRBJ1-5	CASSAFGGPLQPQHF	TGTGCCAGTAGTGCCTTTGGGGGCCCCCTTCAGCCCCAGCATTTT
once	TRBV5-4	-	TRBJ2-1	CASSLAEAGNEQFF	TGTGCCAGCAGCTTGGCGGAGGCAGGCAATGAGCAGTTCTTC
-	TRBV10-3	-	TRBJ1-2	CAISDRSYGYTF	TGTGCCATCAGTGATCGGTCCTATGGCTACACCTTC
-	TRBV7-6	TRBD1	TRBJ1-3	CASSSYSGGSGNTIYF	TGTGCCAGCAGCTCATATTCAGGGGGCTCTGGAAACACCATATATTTT
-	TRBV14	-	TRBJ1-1	CASSRLNTEAFF	TGTGCCAGCAGCCGCCTGAACACTGAAGCTTTCTTT
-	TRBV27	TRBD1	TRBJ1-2	CASSLGDRDGYTF	TGTGCCAGCAGTTTAGGGGACAGAGATGGCTACACCTTC